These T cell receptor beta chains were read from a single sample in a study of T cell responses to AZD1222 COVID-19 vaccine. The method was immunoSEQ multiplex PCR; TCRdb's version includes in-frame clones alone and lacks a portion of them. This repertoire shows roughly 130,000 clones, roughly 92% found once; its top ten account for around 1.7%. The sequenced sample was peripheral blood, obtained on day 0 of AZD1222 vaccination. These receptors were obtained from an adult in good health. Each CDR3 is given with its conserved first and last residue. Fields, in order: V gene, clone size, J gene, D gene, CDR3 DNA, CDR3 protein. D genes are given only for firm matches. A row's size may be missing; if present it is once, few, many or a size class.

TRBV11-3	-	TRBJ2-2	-	TGTGCCAGCAGCTTAGATCTCCTAGGACCCGGGGAGCTGTTTTTT	CASSLDLLGPGELFF
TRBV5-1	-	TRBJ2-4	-	TGCGCCAGCAGCTTGGGAGCCAAAAACATTCAGTACTTC	CASSLGAKNIQYF
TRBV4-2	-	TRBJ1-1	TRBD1	TGTGCCAGCAGCCAAGTTTTCGCAGGGGGACAGACTGAAGCTTTCTTT	CASSQVFAGGQTEAFF
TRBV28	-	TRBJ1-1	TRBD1	TGTGCCAGCACTCGTTGGGACAGGCCGAACACTGAAGCTTTCTTT	CASTRWDRPNTEAFF
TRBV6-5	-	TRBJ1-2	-	TGTGCCAGCAGTTACATAGGGGGTGGCTACACCTTC	CASSYIGGGYTF
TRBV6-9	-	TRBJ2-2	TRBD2	TGTGCCAGCAGTTATCCCGCGACGGGACTAGCGGGAGGAAGGGACACCGGGGAGCTGTTTTTT	CASSYPATGLAGGRDTGELFF
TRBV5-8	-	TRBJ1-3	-	TGTGCCAGCAGCCCCCCAGCGGGGACCGGAAACACCATATATTTT	CASSPPAGTGNTIYF
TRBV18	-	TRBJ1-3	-	TGTGCCAGCTCACCACAGGGTGCTGGAAACACCATATATTTT	CASSPQGAGNTIYF
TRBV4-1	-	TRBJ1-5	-	TGCGCCAGCAGCCCGGCGGCCAATCAGCCCCAGCATTTT	CASSPAANQPQHF
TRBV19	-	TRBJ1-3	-	TGTGCCAGTAGCGATCGGGCAGGCACTGGAAACACCATATATTTT	CASSDRAGTGNTIYF
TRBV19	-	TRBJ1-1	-	TGTGCCAGTAGTATAAACCGGCCGGAAGTTTTCTTT	CASSINRPEVFF
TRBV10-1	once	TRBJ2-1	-	TGCGCCAGCAGTGAGGGACTTGGAAGACGCAATGAGCAGTTCTTC	CASSEGLGRRNEQFF
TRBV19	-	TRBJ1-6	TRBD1	TGTGCCAGTAGGACAGGGGATAATTCACCCCTCCACTTT	CASRTGDNSPLHF
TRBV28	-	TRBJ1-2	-	TGTGCCAGCGGGTCGGCCGGGCCCGATAACTATGGCTACACCTTC	CASGSAGPDNYGYTF
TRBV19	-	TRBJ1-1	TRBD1	TGTGCCAGTAGTATAGGGTTGGGACAGGGGGCCCCGAACACTGAAGCTTTCTTT	CASSIGLGQGAPNTEAFF
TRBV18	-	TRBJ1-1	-	TGTGCCAGCTCACCACGGGGCCCGCGGGGGCGCGTTATCGACACTGAAGCTTTCTTT	CASSPRGPRGRVIDTEAFF
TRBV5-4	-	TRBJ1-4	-	TGTGCCAGCAGCTGGAAGACCCTTACTAATGAAAAACTGTTTTTT	CASSWKTLTNEKLFF
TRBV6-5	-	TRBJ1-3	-	TGTGCCAGCAGTCGACTGACAGGACCGGGAAACACCATATATTTT	CASSRLTGPGNTIYF
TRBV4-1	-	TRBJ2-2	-	TGCGCCAGCAGCCAAAATGCCGGGTCTAGTCACACCGGGGAGCTGTTTTTT	CASSQNAGSSHTGELFF
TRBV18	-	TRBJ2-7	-	TGTGCCAGCTCCGAAGGGGCAGGCATTTACGAGCAGTACTTC	CASSEGAGIYEQYF
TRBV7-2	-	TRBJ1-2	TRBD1	TGTGCCAGCAGCAAAAGGACAGGGGAAGTACGCTATGGCTACACCTTC	CASSKRTGEVRYGYTF
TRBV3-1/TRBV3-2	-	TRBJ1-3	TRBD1	TGTGCCAGCAGCCAAAGTGGGACAGCTGGAAACACCATATATTTT	CASSQSGTAGNTIYF
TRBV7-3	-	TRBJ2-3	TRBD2	TGTGCCAGCAGCCGGACTAGAGAAGATACGCAGTATTTT	CASSRTREDTQYF
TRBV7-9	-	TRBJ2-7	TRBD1	TGTGCCAGCAGCCCCGGGACAGGGGCCTACGAGCAGTACTTC	CASSPGTGAYEQYF
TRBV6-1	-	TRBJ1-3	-	TGTGCCAGCAGTGAAGTAACTGGACGGAAGAGCTCTGGAAACACCATATATTTT	CASSEVTGRKSSGNTIYF
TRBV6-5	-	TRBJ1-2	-	TGTGCCAGCAGTTCAGGTGACGGACGCCTCGAATACACCTTC	CASSSGDGRLEYTF
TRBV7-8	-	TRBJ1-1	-	TGTGCCAGCAGCCCCCGAGCGGCCCGAGGCACTGAAGCTTTCTTT	CASSPRAARGTEAFF
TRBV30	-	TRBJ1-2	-	TGTGCCTGGGGGGCAATGGGAAGAGGCTACACCTTC	CAWGAMGRGYTF
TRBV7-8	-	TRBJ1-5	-	TGTGCCAGCAGCTTAGCTTCCGGGCCTAATCAGCCCCAGCATTTT	CASSLASGPNQPQHF
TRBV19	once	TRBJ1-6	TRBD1	TGTGCCAGTACCCGGGACAGGGCTAATTCACCCCTCCACTTT	CASTRDRANSPLHF
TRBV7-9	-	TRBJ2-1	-	TGTGCCAGCAGCTTAGTCACAGGGTATTTCTTCAATGAGCAGTTCTTC	CASSLVTGYFFNEQFF
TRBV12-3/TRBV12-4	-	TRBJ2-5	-	TGTGCCAGCAGCCTGAGGGAAGAGACCCAGTACTTC	CASSLREETQYF
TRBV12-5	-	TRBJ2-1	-	TGTGCTAGCCGACAGGACATCTACAATGAGCAGTTCTTC	CASRQDIYNEQFF
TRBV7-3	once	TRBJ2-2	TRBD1	TGTGCCAGCAGCGTTACAGGGGGCGCAGGGACCGGGGAGCTGTTTTTT	CASSVTGGAGTGELFF
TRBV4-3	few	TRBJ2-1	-	TGCGCCAGCAGCCCCCGGCTCCAGGGTACCCACTACAATGAGCAGTTCTTC	CASSPRLQGTHYNEQFF
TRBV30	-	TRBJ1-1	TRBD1	TGTGCTACGGGACAGGGTCAAATTGTAAGAATACTGAACACTGAAGCTTTCTTT	CATGQGQIVRILNTEAFF
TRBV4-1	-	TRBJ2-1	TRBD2	TGCGCCAGCAGCCAAGCGGGGGGGTCCTACAATGAGCAGTTCTTC	CASSQAGGSYNEQFF
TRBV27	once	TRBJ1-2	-	TGTGCCAGCGCCCCTGGCAGAAACTATGGCTACACCTTC	CASAPGRNYGYTF
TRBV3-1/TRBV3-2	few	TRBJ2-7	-	TGTGCCAGCAGCCTGCTCGGGGCCGCCTACGAGCAGTACTTC	CASSLLGAAYEQYF
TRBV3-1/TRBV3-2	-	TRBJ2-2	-	TGTGCCAGCAGCCAAGGGGGGGCCGTCGGGGAGCTGTTTTTT	CASSQGGAVGELFF
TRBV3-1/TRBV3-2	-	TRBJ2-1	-	TGTGCCAGCAGCCAAGATGTGGTCCTCCGAGCCTACAATGAGCAGTTCTTC	CASSQDVVLRAYNEQFF
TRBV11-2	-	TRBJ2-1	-	TGTGCCAGCAGCGCAAAAAGGGGCCGGACTACCGTTTTGGATGAGCAGTTCTTC	CASSAKRGRTTVLDEQFF
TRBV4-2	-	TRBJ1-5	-	TGTGCCAGCAGCCAAGATCAGACAGCGAATCAGCCCCAGCATTTT	CASSQDQTANQPQHF
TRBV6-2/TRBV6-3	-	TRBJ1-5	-	TGTGCCAGCAGTTATCCAGGGAGCACAAACCATCAGCCCCAGCATTTT	CASSYPGSTNHQPQHF
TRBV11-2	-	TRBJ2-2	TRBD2	TGTGCCAGCAGCTTACTAGCGGGCGGGGAGCTGTTTTTT	CASSLLAGGELFF
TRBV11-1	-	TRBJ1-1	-	TGTGCCAGCAGCCTACAGAACACTGAAGCTTTCTTT	CASSLQNTEAFF
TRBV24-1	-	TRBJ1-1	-	TGTGCCACCAGTGATTCGTCGGTGAACACTGAAGCTTTCTTT	CATSDSSVNTEAFF
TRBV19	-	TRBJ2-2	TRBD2	TGTGCCAGTAGTATGAGCGGGAGGTTGGGCACCGGGGAGCTGTTTTTT	CASSMSGRLGTGELFF
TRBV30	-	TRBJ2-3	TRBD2	TGTGCCTGGGTGGGACTAGCGGGAGTTACAGATACGCAGTATTTT	CAWVGLAGVTDTQYF
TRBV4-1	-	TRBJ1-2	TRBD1	TGCGCCAGCAGCCAAGGTTCCGGGACAGGGGACCGGACCTTC	CASSQGSGTGDRTF
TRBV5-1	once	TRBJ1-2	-	TGCGCCAGCAGCTTGGGAATCTGGGGCTACACCTTC	CASSLGIWGYTF
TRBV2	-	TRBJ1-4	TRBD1	TGTGCCAGCAGGGCCGGGACAGGGGAGGAAAAACTGTTTTTT	CASRAGTGEEKLFF
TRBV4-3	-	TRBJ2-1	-	TGCGCCAGCAGCCAGGGTCTGGGCGAAGGGGTCAATGAGCAGTTCTTC	CASSQGLGEGVNEQFF
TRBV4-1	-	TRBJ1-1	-	TGCGCCAGCAGCCTCTTTGCTTCAAACGGGAACACTGAAGCTTTCTTT	CASSLFASNGNTEAFF
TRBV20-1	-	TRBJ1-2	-	TGCAGTGCTAGTCAAGCGTATGGCTACACCTTC	CSASQAYGYTF
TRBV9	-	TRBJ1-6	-	TGTGCCAGCAGCGGGGCTGGGACCGTACCCTCACCCCTCCACTTT	CASSGAGTVPSPLHF
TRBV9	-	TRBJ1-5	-	TGTGCCAGCAGCGTAGGTGGGGGGCGTGATCAGCCCCAGCATTTT	CASSVGGGRDQPQHF
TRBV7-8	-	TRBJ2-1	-	TGTGCCAGCAGCCGGACTGACAATGAGCAGTTCTTC	CASSRTDNEQFF
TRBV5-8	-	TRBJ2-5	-	TGTGCCAGCAGCCGAACACCGCGGGAGACCCAGTACTTC	CASSRTPRETQYF
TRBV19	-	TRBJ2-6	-	TGTGCCAGTACATTACTGGGCTCTGGGGCCAACGTCCTGACTTTC	CASTLLGSGANVLTF